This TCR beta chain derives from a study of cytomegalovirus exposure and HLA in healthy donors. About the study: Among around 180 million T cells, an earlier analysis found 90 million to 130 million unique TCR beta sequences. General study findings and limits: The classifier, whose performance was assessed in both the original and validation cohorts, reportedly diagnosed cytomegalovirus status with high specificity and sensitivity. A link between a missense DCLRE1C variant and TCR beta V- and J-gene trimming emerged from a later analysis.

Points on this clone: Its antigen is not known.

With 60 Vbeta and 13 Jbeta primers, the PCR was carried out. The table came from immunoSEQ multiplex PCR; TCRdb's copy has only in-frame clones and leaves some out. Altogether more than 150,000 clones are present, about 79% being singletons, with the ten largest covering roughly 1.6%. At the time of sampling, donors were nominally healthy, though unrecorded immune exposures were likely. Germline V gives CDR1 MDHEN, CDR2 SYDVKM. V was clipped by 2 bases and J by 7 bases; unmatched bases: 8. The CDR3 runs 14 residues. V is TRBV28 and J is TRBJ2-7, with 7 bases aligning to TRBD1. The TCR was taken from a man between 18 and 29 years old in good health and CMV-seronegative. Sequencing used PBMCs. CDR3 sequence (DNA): TGTGCCAGCAGTTTAAGAGGGACAGCCAGAGAGCAGTACTTC. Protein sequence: CASSLRGTAREQYF.